This T cell receptor (beta chain) derives from a study of blood T cell repertoires in COVID-19. Germline V gene sequence: CDR1 SQVTM, CDR2 ANQGSEA. The trim removed 7 bases at V and 2 bases at J, leaving 7 bases unmatched. CDR3 length: 13 residues. Assay: immunoSEQ multiplex PCR; the TCRdb copy retains only in-frame clones and omits some. The repertoire holds approximately 400,000 clones, around 84% seen once, with more than 1% in the top ten. The specimen sequenced was peripheral blood. The chain combines TRBV29-1 with TRBJ2-7; 8 bases map to TRBD1. This TCR was sampled from a human donor with acute or convalescent COVID-19. The donor label of this sample is uncertain. The CDR3 DNA sequence: TGCAGCGCCGGTCAGGGGGCTACCTACGAGCAGTACTTC. Its translation: CSAGQGATYEQYF.